Listed below are T cell receptor beta chains from one sample, sequenced in a study of response to subunit inactivated influenza vaccine. TCRdb processed the RT-PCR reads anew with MiXCR; each CDR3 protein has one entry. The sample gives about 500,000 distinct CDR3 sequences, about 15% of which show up once; less than 4% is in the top ten. The material was CD4+ T cells sorted from PBMCs, obtained 23 to 25 months after vaccination. The receptors were sampled from a man aged 45 to 75 who received an inactivated influenza vaccine. Each CDR3 is given with its conserved first and last residue. D genes are given only for firm matches. Size tells how often a clone was seen (once, few, many) or the class of an expanded clone, and some rows leave it out.

size: -; V: TRBV7-8; length: 14; D: TRBD2; J: TRBJ2-3; DNA: TGTGCCAGCAGCTTTGCGGGAGGTCCAGATACGCAGTATTTT; CDR3: CASSFAGGPDTQYF
size: many; V: TRBV12-3/TRBV12-4; length: 15; D: TRBD2; J: TRBJ2-7; DNA: TGTGCCAGCAGTCGAGAGGCTAGCGGTTCCTACGAGCAGTACTTC; CDR3: CASSREASGSYEQYF
size: few; V: TRBV20-1; length: 14; D: TRBD2; J: TRBJ2-7; DNA: TGCAGTGCTCAAAGGGGACTAGCGGACTACGAGCAGTACTTC; CDR3: CSAQRGLADYEQYF
size: many; V: TRBV5-1; length: 14; D: -; J: TRBJ2-5; DNA: TGCGCCAGCAGCCCCACTGGGACGGGAGAGACCCAGTACTTC; CDR3: CASSPTGTGETQYF
size: few; V: TRBV12-3/TRBV12-4; length: 14; D: -; J: TRBJ2-2; DNA: TGTGCCAGCAGTCCTACAGGGATCACCGGGGAGCTGTTTTTT; CDR3: CASSPTGITGELFF
size: many; V: TRBV7-2; length: 14; D: -; J: TRBJ2-1; DNA: TGTGCCAGCAGCCAGGGACACCGGAACAATGAGCAGTTCTTC; CDR3: CASSQGHRNNEQFF
size: few; V: TRBV9; length: 14; D: TRBD2; J: TRBJ2-7; DNA: TGTGCCAGCAGTAGAGCGGGGGGGAGTGGCGAGCAGTACTTC; CDR3: CASSRAGGSGEQYF
size: few; V: TRBV10-3; length: 15; D: -; J: TRBJ2-7; DNA: TGTGCCATCAGTGGAAACAGGGTGCAGGCCGACGAGCAGTACTTC; CDR3: CAISGNRVQADEQYF
size: -; V: TRBV14; length: 17; D: TRBD2; J: TRBJ2-7; DNA: TGTGCCAGCAGCCAGGCCAGCGGGAGGGCCCGCTCCTACGAGCAGTACTTC; CDR3: CASSQASGRARSYEQYF
size: few; V: TRBV20-1; length: 15; D: TRBD2; J: TRBJ2-3; DNA: TGCAGTGCTACTAGCGGGAGTCGGGTTGGAGATACGCAGTATTTT; CDR3: CSATSGSRVGDTQYF
size: -; V: TRBV5-1; length: 16; D: TRBD1; J: TRBJ1-4; DNA: TGCGCCAGCAGCATGACTACAGGGGGCCCTAATGAAAAACTGTTTTTT; CDR3: CASSMTTGGPNEKLFF
size: few; V: TRBV10-3; length: 11; D: -; J: TRBJ2-5; DNA: TGTGCCATCAGTGACCTAGAGACCCAGTACTTC; CDR3: CAISDLETQYF
size: -; V: TRBV6-1; length: 15; D: -; J: TRBJ1-3; DNA: TGTGCCAGCAGTGAACGCAGGGATGGTGGAAACACCATATATTTT; CDR3: CASSERRDGGNTIYF
size: many; V: TRBV7-2; length: 15; D: TRBD1; J: TRBJ2-3; DNA: TGTGCCAGCAGCTTTACAGGGGCTTCAGGGGATACGCAGTATTTT; CDR3: CASSFTGASGDTQYF
size: many; V: TRBV20-1; length: 12; D: TRBD1; J: TRBJ1-2; DNA: TGCAGTTCCGACAGGGGCTACTATGGCTACACCTTC; CDR3: CSSDRGYYGYTF
size: few; V: TRBV9; length: 15; D: TRBD2; J: TRBJ2-3; DNA: TGTGCCAGCAGCATGACTAGCGGGTACACAGATACGCAGTATTTT; CDR3: CASSMTSGYTDTQYF
size: many; V: TRBV20-1; length: 15; D: TRBD1; J: TRBJ1-6; DNA: TGCAGTGCTAGAGATCAAGGCCAGGGGGCATCACCCCTCCACTTT; CDR3: CSARDQGQGASPLHF